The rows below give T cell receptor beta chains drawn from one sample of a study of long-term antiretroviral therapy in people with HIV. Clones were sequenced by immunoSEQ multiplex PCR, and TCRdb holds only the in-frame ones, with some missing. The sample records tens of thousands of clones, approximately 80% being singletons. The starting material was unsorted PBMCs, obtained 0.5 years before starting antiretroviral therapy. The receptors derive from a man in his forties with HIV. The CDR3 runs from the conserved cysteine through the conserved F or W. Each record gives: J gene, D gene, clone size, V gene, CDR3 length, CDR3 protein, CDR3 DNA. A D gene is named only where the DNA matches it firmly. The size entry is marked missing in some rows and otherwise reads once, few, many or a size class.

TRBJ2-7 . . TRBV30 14 CAWSVGPRRSEQYF TGTGCCTGGAGTGTGGGACCCCGTCGGTCCGAGCAGTACTTC
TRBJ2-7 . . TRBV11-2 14 CASSLGPQGYEQYF TGTGCCAGCAGCTTAGGGCCTCAAGGCTACGAGCAGTACTTC
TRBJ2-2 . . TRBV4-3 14 CASSLRPGTGELFF TGCGCCAGCAGCCTCCGACCCGGGACTGGGGAGCTGTTTTTT
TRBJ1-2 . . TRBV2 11 CAKSELYGYTF TGTGCCAAGTCGGAACTCTATGGCTACACCTTC
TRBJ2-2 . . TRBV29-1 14 CSVEGTRNTGELFF TGCAGCGTTGAAGGGACAAGGAACACCGGGGAGCTGTTTTTT
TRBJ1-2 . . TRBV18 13 CASSPGAGYGYTF TGTGCCAGCTCACCAGGTGCAGGTTATGGCTACACCTTC
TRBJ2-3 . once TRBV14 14 CASSQHLVADTQYF TGTGCCAGCAGCCAACATCTAGTGGCTGATACGCAGTATTTT
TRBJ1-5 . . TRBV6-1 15 CASSDEGLDNQPQHF TGTGCCAGCAGTGACGAGGGGTTGGATAATCAGCCCCAGCATTTT
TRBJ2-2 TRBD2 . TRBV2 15 CASMGTSQSTGELFF TGTGCCAGCATGGGGACTAGCCAATCCACCGGGGAGCTGTTTTTT
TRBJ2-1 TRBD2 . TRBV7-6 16 CASSSLAGSIYNEQFF TGTGCCAGCAGCTCCCTAGCGGGGAGTATCTACAATGAGCAGTTCTTC
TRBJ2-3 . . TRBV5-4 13 CASRPQEKDTQYF TGTGCCAGCAGGCCCCAGGAGAAAGATACGCAGTATTTT
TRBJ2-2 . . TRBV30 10 CAWTNGELFF TGTGCCTGGACAAATGGGGAGCTGTTTTTT
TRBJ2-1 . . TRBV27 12 CASSFPAGEQFF TGTGCCAGCAGTTTTCCCGCAGGGGAGCAGTTCTTC
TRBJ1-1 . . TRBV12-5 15 CASGLSYVEGTEAFF TGTGCTAGTGGTTTGTCCTATGTGGAGGGCACTGAAGCTTTCTTT
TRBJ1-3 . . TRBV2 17 CASSELRAAVSGNTIYF TGTGCCAGCAGTGAATTAAGGGCCGCGGTCTCTGGAAACACCATATATTTT
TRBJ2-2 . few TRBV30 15 CAWSRGVPNTGELFF TGTGCCTGGAGTAGGGGGGTGCCGAACACCGGGGAGCTGTTTTTT
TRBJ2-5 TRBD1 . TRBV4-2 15 CASSRDRGQGETQYF TGTGCCAGCAGTCGGGACAGGGGGCAGGGAGAGACCCAGTACTTC
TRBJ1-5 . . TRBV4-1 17 CASSQRGWGEGGQPQHF TGCGCCAGCAGCCAACGAGGATGGGGGGAGGGAGGTCAGCCCCAGCATTTT
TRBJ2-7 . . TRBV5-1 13 CASSTGPSDEQYF TGCGCCAGCAGCACCGGTCCCTCGGACGAGCAGTACTTC
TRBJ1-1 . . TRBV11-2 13 CASSFQWDTEAFF TGTGCCAGCAGCTTCCAGTGGGACACTGAAGCTTTCTTT
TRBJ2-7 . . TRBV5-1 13 CASSYRDGNEQYF TGCGCCAGCAGCTACAGGGATGGCAACGAGCAGTACTTC
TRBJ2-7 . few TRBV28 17 CASSSLFPKTGTYEQYF TGTGCCAGCAGTTCTCTCTTCCCCAAGACAGGCACCTACGAGCAGTACTTC
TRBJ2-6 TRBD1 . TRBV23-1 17 CASIPGQGAGGANVLTF TGCGCCAGCATTCCGGGACAGGGGGCTGGAGGGGCCAACGTCCTGACTTTC
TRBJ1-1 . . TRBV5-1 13 CASSLQPNTEAFF TGCGCCAGCAGCTTGCAGCCGAACACTGAAGCTTTCTTT
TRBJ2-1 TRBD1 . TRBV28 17 CASSPQVGQGANNEQFF TGTGCCAGCAGTCCTCAGGTTGGACAGGGGGCTAACAATGAGCAGTTCTTC
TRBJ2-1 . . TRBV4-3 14 CASSPYGNHNEQFF TGCGCCAGCAGCCCATACGGCAACCACAATGAGCAGTTCTTC
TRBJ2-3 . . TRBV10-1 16 CASSESKGVFTDTQYF TGCGCCAGCAGTGAGTCGAAGGGGGTCTTCACAGATACGCAGTATTTT
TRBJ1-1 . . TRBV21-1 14 CASSLGVGYTEAFF TGTGCCAGCAGCTTGGGAGTCGGGTACACTGAAGCTTTCTTT
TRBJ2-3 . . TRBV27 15 CASSLTRPSTDTQYF TGTGCCAGCAGTTTAACCAGACCAAGCACAGATACGCAGTATTTT
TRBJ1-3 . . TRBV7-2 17 CASSLGGTGTTGNTIYF TGTGCCAGCAGCTTAGGGGGTACAGGGACCACTGGAAACACCATATATTTT
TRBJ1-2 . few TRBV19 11 CASYGLYGYTF TGTGCCAGTTACGGGCTCTATGGCTACACCTTC
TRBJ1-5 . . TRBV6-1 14 CASSELGGQQPQHF TGTGCCAGCAGTGAATTGGGGGGTCAACAGCCCCAGCATTTT
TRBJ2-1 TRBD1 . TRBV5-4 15 CASSLDRGNYNEQFF TGTGCCAGCAGCTTGGACAGGGGCAATTACAATGAGCAGTTCTTC
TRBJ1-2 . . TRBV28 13 CASSFGPGYGYTF TGTGCCAGCAGTTTTGGGCCAGGCTATGGCTACACCTTC
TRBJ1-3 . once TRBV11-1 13 CASSDDWENTIYF TGTGCCAGCAGCGACGACTGGGAAAACACCATATATTTT
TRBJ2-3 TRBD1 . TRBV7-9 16 CASSSYSRTGGDTQYF TGTGCCAGCAGCTCCTACTCTCGGACAGGAGGCGATACGCAGTATTTT
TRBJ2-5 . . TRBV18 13 CASSPGGQETQYF TGTGCCAGCTCACCAGGGGGGCAAGAGACCCAGTACTTC
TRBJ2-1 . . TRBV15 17 CATSRPPSLSSYNEQFF TGTGCCACCAGCAGGCCCCCCAGCCTGAGCTCCTACAATGAGCAGTTCTTC
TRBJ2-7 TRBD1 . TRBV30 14 CAWTPGTGGVEQYF TGTGCCTGGACTCCCGGGACAGGGGGCGTTGAGCAGTACTTC
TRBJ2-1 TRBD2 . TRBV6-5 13 CASTQRGDNEQFF TGTGCCAGCACCCAGCGGGGCGACAATGAGCAGTTCTTC
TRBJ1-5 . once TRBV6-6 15 CASSGAGTNNQPQHF TGTGCCAGCAGTGGCGCCGGGACGAACAATCAGCCCCAGCATTTT
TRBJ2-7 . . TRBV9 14 CASSVDGYSYEQYF TGTGCCAGCAGCGTAGATGGTTACTCCTACGAGCAGTACTTC
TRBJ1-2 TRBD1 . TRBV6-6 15 CASSPRLGGYYGYTF TGTGCCAGCAGCCCGAGGCTAGGGGGCTACTATGGCTACACCTTC
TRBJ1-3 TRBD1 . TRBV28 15 CASSLDRGLGNTIYF TGTGCCAGCAGTTTAGACAGGGGGCTTGGAAACACCATATATTTT
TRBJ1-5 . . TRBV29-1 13 CSVARDSNQPQHF TGCAGCGTTGCCCGGGACAGCAATCAGCCCCAGCATTTT
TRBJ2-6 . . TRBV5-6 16 CASSLYSSTGANVLTF TGTGCCAGCAGCTTGTACAGTTCCACTGGGGCCAACGTCCTGACTTTC
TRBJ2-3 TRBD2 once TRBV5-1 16 CASSLAGTSGGDTQYF TGCGCCAGCAGCTTGGCCGGGACTAGCGGGGGAGATACGCAGTATTTT
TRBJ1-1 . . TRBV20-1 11 CSAPLDTEAFF TGCAGTGCTCCCTTGGACACTGAAGCTTTCTTT
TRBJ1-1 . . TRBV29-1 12 CSVGQVGTEAFF TGCAGCGTTGGGCAGGTTGGCACTGAAGCTTTCTTT
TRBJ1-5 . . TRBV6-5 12 CASSEYRQPQHF TGTGCCAGCAGTGAGTACCGGCAGCCCCAGCATTTT
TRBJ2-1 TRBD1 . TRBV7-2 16 CASSPRDRGLDGEQFF TGTGCCAGCAGCCCACGGGACAGGGGGTTGGACGGTGAGCAGTTCTTC
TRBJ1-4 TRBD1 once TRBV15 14 CATSLTQGNEKLFF TGTGCCACCAGCCTCACACAGGGGAATGAAAAACTGTTTTTT
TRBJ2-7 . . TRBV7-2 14 CASSQGLTTYEQYF TGTGCCAGCAGCCAAGGACTAACTACCTACGAGCAGTACTTC
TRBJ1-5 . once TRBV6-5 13 CASARQINQPQHF TGTGCCAGCGCCCGACAGATAAATCAGCCCCAGCATTTT
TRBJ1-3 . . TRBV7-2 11 CASSSGNTIYF TGTGCCAGCAGCTCGGGAAACACCATATATTTT